This passage covers 32 T cell receptor beta chains from one sample sequenced in a study of blood T cell repertoires in COVID-19. Clones were read by immunoSEQ multiplex PCR, and TCRdb kept only the in-frame ones, dropping some. This table has over 130,000 clones, approximately 84% appearing once. The sequencing input was PBMCs or T cells enriched from blood (not recorded which). The receptors come from a woman aged 45-59 years with acute COVID-19.

The chain carries TRBV7-8 and TRBJ1-5; D possibly corresponds to TRBD1 (6 bases). V dropped 0 bases and J dropped 7 bases, with 13 bases sitting between them. Germline V gene lookup returns CDR1 SGHVS and CDR2 FQNEAQ. The CDR3 is 15 residues long. The CDR3 DNA is TGTGCCAGCAGCTTAGCACAGGGTTTAGGCCAGCCCCAGCATTTT. Its translation: CASSLAQGLGQPQHF.

J is TRBJ1-2 and V is TRBV2; D is uncertain. The V gene lost 8 bases and the J gene lost 5 bases, with 21 bases spanning the gap. This CDR3 spans 15 amino acids. Germline CDR1 reads SNHLY; CDR2 reads FYNNEI. The DNA for the CDR3 is TGTGCCAGCGCGTCGCCGACGACTATCGTGTATGGCTACACCTTC. This encodes CASASPTTIVYGYTF.

V is TRBV30 and J is TRBJ2-3, with D unclear. V shed 2 bases and J shed 4 bases, with 7 bases lying between them. This CDR3 comprises 12 residues. Germline loops: CDR1 GTSNPN, CDR2 SVGIG (reference sequence). The CDR3 loop is CAWSTLADTQYF. CDR3 in DNA: TGTGCCTGGAGTACTCTAGCAGATACGCAGTATTTT.

The chain has TRBV2 and TRBJ2-2; a weak D match, TRBD2 (5 bases). Germline CDR1 SNHLY, CDR2 FYNNEI. V shed 9 bases and J shed 0 bases, with 11 bases lying between them. The CDR3 contains 14 residues. CDR3 sequence: CARQNGANTGELFF. The CDR3 coding sequence is TGTGCCAGACAAAACGGGGCGAACACCGGGGAGCTGTTTTTT.

The chain joins TRBV4-1 to TRBJ2-7, with TRBD2 as a possible D gene (5 bases). Trimming took off 4 bases at V and 1 base at J, with 14 bases between the two ends. Germline CDR1 reads MGHRA; CDR2 reads YSYEKL. The CDR3 has 15 residues. CDR3 amino acids: CASSLRSGKSYEQYF. In DNA, the CDR3 is TGCGCCAGCAGCCTCCGATCCGGGAAATCCTACGAGCAGTACTTC.

The V call is TRBV3-1 (or the pseudogene TRBV3-2), the J call TRBJ1-3, with 8 bases lining up with TRBD1. CDR3 length equals 16 residues. CDR1 LGHDT and CDR2 YNNKEL come from the germline V gene (reference sequence). V dropped 3 bases and J dropped 2; count of bases not matched to a gene: 6. This CDR3 is CASSHSGGAPGNTIYF. The CDR3 coding sequence is TGTGCCAGCAGCCACTCAGGGGGCGCACCTGGAAACACCATATATTTT.

The J gene is TRBJ2-7, the V gene TRBV29-1; 8 bases align to TRBD1. This CDR3 has 12 residues. Germline values: CDR1 SQVTM, CDR2 ANQGSEA. J was trimmed by 7 bases and V by 7 bases; bases with no gene match: 9. The CDR3 nucleotides read TGCAGCGCCAACAGGGGGTCGGGGGAGCAGTACTTC. It yields the protein CSANRGSGEQYF.

V usage is TRBV9 and J usage is TRBJ1-3; perhaps TRBD1 as D (6 bases). The germline gives CDR1 SGDLS, CDR2 YYNGEE. The CDR3 has 14 amino acids. V was clipped by 4 bases and J by 4 bases, with 12 bases between them. In DNA, the CDR3 is TGTGCCAGCAGCCAAGGAGGACAGGGAAACACCATATATTTT. Translated: CASSQGGQGNTIYF. Full variable domain (missing parts from reference TRBV9 and TRBJ1-3): DSGVTQTPKHLITATGQRVTLRCSPRSGDLSVYWYQQSLDQGLQFLIQYYNGEERAKGNILERFSAQQFPDLHSELNLSSLELGDSALYFCASSQGGQGNTIYFGEGSWLTVV.

The CDR3: CASSLSGDNEQYF. CDR3 coding DNA: TGTGCCAGCAGTTTATCGGGGGACAACGAGCAGTACTTC. The chain uses TRBV27 and TRBJ2-7; D possibly corresponds to TRBD1 (6 bases). The V end lost 0 bases, the J end lost 5 bases, and 8 bases lay between the germline ends. Looked up from germline, CDR1 is MNHEY and CDR2 is SMNVEV (reference sequence). The CDR3 has 13 amino acids.

In the case of this clone: The sample has other DNA sequences that encode this CDR3 too. The rearrangement joins TRBV19 to TRBJ1-5, with a weak D call TRBD1 (5 bases). The CDR3 covers 15 residues. V was shortened by 1 base and J by 0 bases, with 7 bases between the two germline ends. Germline CDR1 and CDR2: LNHDA and SQIVND (reference sequence). The CDR3 loop is CASSIGGGSNQPQHF. The CDR3 bases are TGTGCCAGTAGTATAGGGGGGGGTAGCAATCAGCCCCAGCATTTT.

The chain joins TRBV5-1 to TRBJ1-6; D perhaps matches TRBD1 (5 bases). Germline V gene lookup returns CDR1 SGHRS and CDR2 YFSETQ. CDR3 length: 16 residues. Between the trimmed V and J ends, which lost 6 bases and 0 bases, there was a span of 13 bases. The CDR3 region has the DNA TGCGCCAGCACCCGGGACTCCAGCTCCTATAATTCACCCCTCCACTTT. Translating it yields CASTRDSSSYNSPLHF.

The CDR3 region has the DNA TGCAGCGTTCCCCGAGGCGAGCCCAACACCGGGGAGCTGTTTTTT. Encoded protein: CSVPRGEPNTGELFF. The chain links TRBV29-1 to TRBJ2-2; D is ambiguous. The germline V gene encodes CDR1 SQVTM and CDR2 ANQGSEA. This CDR3 spans 15 amino acids. The V end was cut by 5 bases, the J end by 2 bases, with 15 bases between.

The rearrangement uses TRBV6-5 and TRBJ1-4, with 10 bases aligning to TRBD1. The CDR3 consists of 15 residues. Trimming removed 4 bases from V and 8 bases from J; junction bases left unmatched: 7. From germline, CDR1 is MNHEY and CDR2 SVGAGI. The CDR3 DNA reads TGTGCCAGCAGTTGGGGACAGGGGCTTGGGGAAAAACTGTTTTTT. As protein: CASSWGQGLGEKLFF.

The chain employs TRBV7-6 and TRBJ1-2; 11 bases align to TRBD1. Germline trimming cut 1 base from V and 2 bases from J; bases unmatched to any gene: 6. The CDR3 covers 17 residues. Germline V gene data show CDR1 as SGHVS and CDR2 as FNYEAQ. In nucleotides, the CDR3 is TGTGCCAGCAGCTTAGAGGTGGGGACAGGGGGAAACTATGGCTACACCTTC. This translates into CASSLEVGTGGNYGYTF.

The chain's CDR3 is CASIAVVAGNYEQYF. Here the CDR3 DNA reads TGTGCCAGTATCGCCGTCGTGGCGGGGAACTACGAGCAGTACTTC. The chain carries TRBV7-9 and TRBJ2-7, with D possibly being TRBD2 (6 bases). The ends were cut back, 9 bases at V and 3 bases at J, with 21 bases in the middle. CDR1 and CDR2 from the germline V gene are SEHNR and FQNEAQ (reference sequence). This CDR3 is built from 15 residues.

The rearrangement links TRBV28 to TRBJ2-7; the match to TRBD2 covers 8 bases. V shed 11 bases, J shed 0 bases, and the junction held 6 bases outside the gene matches. CDR3 length: 13 residues. Per germline, CDR1 MDHEN and CDR2 SYDVKM. The CDR3 spells CAAERGSSYEQYF. As DNA, the CDR3 is TGTGCCGCCGAGCGGGGGAGCTCCTACGAGCAGTACTTC. The variable domain in full, with the rest retrieved from reference TRBV28 and TRBJ2-7, is DVKVTQSSRYLVKRTGEKVFLECVQDMDHENMFWYRQDPGLGLRLIYFSYDVKMKEKGDIPEGYSVSREKKERFSLILESASTNQTSMYLCAAERGSSYEQYFGPGTRLTVT.

This chain uses TRBV10-3 with TRBJ2-1; 7 bases are a match to TRBD1. This CDR3 is built from 13 residues. Germline CDR1 reads ENHRY; CDR2 reads SYGVKD. The V segment lost 10 bases and the J segment 8 bases; nucleotides outside the gene matches: 11. The chain's CDR3 is CATHRGYEDEQFF. Here the CDR3 DNA reads TGTGCCACCCACAGGGGTTATGAGGATGAGCAGTTCTTC.

The chain is built from TRBV4-1 and TRBJ1-2, with 9 nucleotides matching TRBD1. The trim removed 7 bases at V and 5 bases at J, leaving 11 bases unmatched. The CDR3 runs to 15 residues. CDR1 and CDR2 (germline): MGHRA, YSYEKL. The CDR3 DNA follows: TGCGCCAGCACACCCCGGACAGGGGCGGGGTATGGCTACACCTTC. This gives the protein CASTPRTGAGYGYTF.

In DNA, the CDR3 is TGTGCCAGCAGCTTTCATAGCGGCGGGGGCACAGATACGCAGTATTTT. Its translation is CASSFHSGGGTDTQYF. The chain combines TRBV7-9 with TRBJ2-3, with D possibly being TRBD2 (6 bases). The CDR3 totals 16 residues. V was clipped by 3 bases and J by 1 base, with 14 bases between them. The V gene's germline CDR1 is SEHNR and CDR2 FQNEAQ (reference sequence).

The CDR3 DNA is TGTGCCAGCAGACCGGGGACAGCAAACACCGGGGAGCTGTTTTTT. The encoded protein is CASRPGTANTGELFF. V usage is TRBV5-4 and J usage is TRBJ2-2, with TRBD1 identical over 7 bases. Germline V CDR1 and CDR2: SGHNT, YYREEE (reference sequence). Trimming at V came to 5 bases and at J to 2 bases, leaving 6 bases not matched to a gene. The CDR3 consists of 15 residues.

This clone was detected only a few times. This chain links TRBV6-5 with TRBJ1-3, with D unclear. The germline gives CDR1 MNHEY, CDR2 SVGAGI. The CDR3 sequence is 13 residues long. V was cut by 4 bases and J by 4 bases, with 8 bases left in between. The CDR3 DNA follows: TGTGCCAGCAGTTTCGGGGAAGGAAACACCATATATTTT. It specifies CASSFGEGNTIYF.

The chain links TRBV12-5 to TRBJ1-5; TRBD1 is a possible D gene (5 bases). This CDR3 has 14 residues. The germline V gene encodes CDR1 LGHNT and CDR2 FRNRAP. The V and J ends lost 6 bases and 4 bases respectively, with 13 bases between them. In nucleotides, the CDR3 is TGTGCTAGTGGAGGGGCAGGGACTAATCAGCCCCAGCATTTT. Residues: CASGGAGTNQPQHF.

This chain joins TRBV11-2 and TRBJ1-5; the D gene is possibly TRBD1 (5 bases). CDR1 is SGHAT, CDR2 FQNNGV, per germline. V shed 4 bases and J shed 4 bases, with 11 bases lying between them. The CDR3 loop spans 14 amino acids. In nucleotides, the CDR3 is TGTGCCAGCAGCTCGGGGGTAAAGAATCAGCCCCAGCATTTT. Protein: CASSSGVKNQPQHF. Variable domain in full (rest from reference TRBV11-2 and TRBJ1-5): EAGVAQSPRYKIIEKRQSVAFWCNPISGHATLYWYQQILGQGPKLLIQFQNNGVVDDSQLPKDRFSAERLKGVDSTLKIQPAKLEDSAVYLCASSSGVKNQPQHFGDGTRLSIL.

The chain joins TRBV4-2 to TRBJ1-1; 8 bases map to TRBD1. Germline V gene lookup returns CDR1 LGHNA and CDR2 YNFKEQ. The CDR3 consists of 15 residues. J gave up 0 bases and V 4 bases, and 4 bases lay outside the gene matches. Written as DNA, the CDR3 is TGTGCCAGCAGCCCCGGACAGGGTCTGAACACTGAAGCTTTCTTT. It yields the protein CASSPGQGLNTEAFF.

The V gene is TRBV18, the J gene TRBJ2-7; D perhaps matches TRBD2 (6 bases). The CDR3 totals 14 residues. V lost 2 bases, J lost 4 bases, and 12 bases lay in between. Looked up from germline, CDR1 is KGHSH and CDR2 is LQKENI. CDR3 sequence: CASSPVRGTYEQYF. For the CDR3, the DNA is TGTGCCAGCTCACCAGTGCGCGGGACTTACGAGCAGTACTTC.

The rearrangement joins TRBV5-1 to TRBJ1-2, with D uncertain. Germline CDR1 reads SGHRS; CDR2 reads YFSETQ. The CDR3 contains 12 residues. Trimming cost V 4 bases and J 6 bases, with 10 bases left between them. In nucleotides, the CDR3 is TGCGCCAGCAGCACGAGCCTGGATGGCTACACCTTC. Translation: CASSTSLDGYTF.

A single count supports this clone. The chain has TRBV7-9 and TRBJ2-2; maybe TRBD1 (6 bases). This CDR3 spans 15 amino acids. Germline V CDR1 and CDR2: SEHNR, FQNEAQ (reference sequence). Trimming cost V 5 bases and J 3 bases, with 13 bases left between them. The chain's CDR3 is CASSPPGAHTGELFF. The CDR3 nucleotides are TGTGCCAGCAGCCCACCAGGGGCGCACACCGGGGAGCTGTTTTTT.

V usage is TRBV5-1 and J usage is TRBJ2-5; 8 bases fit TRBD1. CDR1 is SGHRS and CDR2 is YFSETQ in the germline V gene. The CDR3 is 14 residues long. The V and J ends lost 4 bases and 5 bases, in that order; junction bases with no gene match: 7. The CDR3 region is CASSPDRARETQYF. CDR3 in DNA: TGCGCCAGCAGCCCGGACAGGGCCAGGGAGACCCAGTACTTC.

The CDR3 coding sequence is TGTGCCAGCAGCCTCCGGGACACTAACTATGGCTACACCTTC. Protein: CASSLRDTNYGYTF. The chain uses TRBV27 and TRBJ1-2, with D possibly TRBD1 on 6 matching bases. With 6 bases removed from V and 0 bases from J, the gap between germline ends came to 11 bases. Per germline, CDR1 MNHEY and CDR2 SMNVEV (reference sequence). This CDR3 has 14 residues.

The V call is TRBV5-1, the J call TRBJ1-3; possible D gene TRBD1, 6 bases. The CDR3 is 15 amino acids. Germline V gene sequence: CDR1 SGHRS, CDR2 YFSETQ. Trimming cost V 7 bases and J 2 bases, with 16 bases left between them. The CDR3 region is CASSPAGGPGNTIYF. CDR3 in DNA: TGCGCCAGCTCACCGGCCGGGGGGCCTGGAAACACCATATATTTT.

The chain links TRBV3-1 (or the pseudogene TRBV3-2) to TRBJ1-2; D may be TRBD1 (5 bases). Germline CDR1 LGHDT, CDR2 YNNKEL (reference sequence). Trimming left V 0 bases short and J 3 bases short, with 17 bases between. This CDR3 comprises 17 residues. The CDR3 spells CASSQDLGPQLYYGYTF. The CDR3 DNA reads TGTGCCAGCAGCCAAGATCTGGGGCCGCAACTTTACTATGGCTACACCTTC.

This clone showed up just a few times. The chain recombines TRBV12-3 or TRBV12-4 with TRBJ1-1, with D possibly matching TRBD1 (6 bases). The length of the CDR3 is 11 residues. V lost 6 bases and J lost 11, with 13 bases in between. CDR3 bases: TGTGCCAGCAGGGAAACAGGGCTGGCTTTCTTT. Translation: CASRETGLAFF.